What follows is one T cell receptor beta chain and its context. The CDR3 length is 13 residues. CDR1 is SGHVS, CDR2 FQNEAQ, per germline. The V and J ends lost 5 bases and 4 bases respectively, with 9 bases between them. The data are from a study of blood T cell repertoires in COVID-19. Sequencing used immunoSEQ multiplex PCR; TCRdb keeps in-frame clones, though not all of them. The data hold about 220,000 clones, with around 91% observed a single time. Sequenced material: PBMCs or T cells enriched from blood (not recorded which). This clonotype originated in a woman between 18 and 30 years old in a cohort exposed to, infected with or recovered from COVID-19 (not recorded which). The J gene is TRBJ1-5, the V gene TRBV7-8; D gene ambiguous. The CDR3 loop is CASSPTENQPQHF. The CDR3 coding sequence is TGTGCCAGCAGCCCAACCGAGAATCAGCCCCAGCATTTT.